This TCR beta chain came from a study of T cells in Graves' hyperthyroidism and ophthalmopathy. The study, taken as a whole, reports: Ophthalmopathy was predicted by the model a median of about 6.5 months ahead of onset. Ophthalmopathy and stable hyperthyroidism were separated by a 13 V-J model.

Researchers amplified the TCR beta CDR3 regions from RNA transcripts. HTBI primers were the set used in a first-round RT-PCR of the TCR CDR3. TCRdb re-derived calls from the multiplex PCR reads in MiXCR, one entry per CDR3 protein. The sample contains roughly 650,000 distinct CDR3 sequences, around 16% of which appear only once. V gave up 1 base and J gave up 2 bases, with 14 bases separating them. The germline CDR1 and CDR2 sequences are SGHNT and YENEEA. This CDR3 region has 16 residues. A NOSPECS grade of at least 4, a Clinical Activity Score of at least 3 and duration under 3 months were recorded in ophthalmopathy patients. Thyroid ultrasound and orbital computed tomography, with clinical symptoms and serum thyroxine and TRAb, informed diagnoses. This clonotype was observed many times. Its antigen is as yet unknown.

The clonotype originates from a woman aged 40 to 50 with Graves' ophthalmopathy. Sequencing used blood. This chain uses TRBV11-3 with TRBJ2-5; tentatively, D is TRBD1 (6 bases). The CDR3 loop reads CASSLGGRRQQETQYF. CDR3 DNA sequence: TGTGCCAGCAGCTTAGGGGGGCGGCGGCAGCAAGAGACCCAGTACTTC.